The 5 T cell receptor beta chains below come from one sample, sequenced in a study of blood T cell repertoires in COVID-19. Here immunoSEQ multiplex PCR was the method, and the copy in TCRdb shows in-frame clones only, minus some. The data hold 95,000 to 110,000 clones, with 89% observed a single time. The sequencing input was peripheral blood. Receptors were obtained from a woman aged 55-69 years with acute or convalescent COVID-19.

The rearrangement joins TRBV18 to TRBJ1-1; the D gene is possibly TRBD1 (6 bases). The CDR3 covers 13 residues. Germline-derived CDR1 and CDR2 are KGHSH and LQKENI. The V end was cut by 5 bases, the J end by 1 base, with 8 bases between. The CDR3 DNA reads as TGTGCCAGCTCAGAGGACAGGAACACTGAAGCTTTCTTT. Translation: CASSEDRNTEAFF.

The chain links TRBV19 to TRBJ2-2, with a possible D match to TRBD1 (6 bases). Per the germline V gene, CDR1 is LNHDA and CDR2 is SQIVND (reference sequence). The V end lost 1 base, the J end lost 8 bases, and 14 bases lay between the germline ends. The CDR3 totals 15 residues. CDR3 in amino acids: CASSIGRQVPGELFF. CDR3 DNA: TGTGCCAGTAGTATAGGGAGACAGGTGCCAGGGGAGCTGTTTTTT.

The genes are TRBV10-3 and TRBJ1-1; 11 bases fit TRBD1. The CDR3 is 18 amino acids. Germline CDR1 reads ENHRY; CDR2 reads SYGVKD. The ends lost 6 bases at V and 1 base at J; junction bases unmatched: 13. CDR3 sequence: CAIRPQAGQGGRNTEAFF. CDR3 nucleotide sequence: TGTGCCATCAGGCCTCAGGCGGGACAGGGGGGGAGGAACACTGAAGCTTTCTTT.

V usage is TRBV25-1 and J usage is TRBJ1-6; 11 positions match TRBD1. The CDR3 contains 15 residues. Germline CDR1 reads MGHDK; CDR2 reads SYGVNS. The V segment lost 3 bases and the J segment 8 bases; nucleotides outside the gene matches: 3. CDR3 sequence reads: CASSDGTGGHSPLHF. CDR3 DNA sequence: TGTGCCAGCAGTGACGGGACAGGGGGGCATTCACCCCTCCACTTT. Combining the CDR3 with reference TRBV25-1 and TRBJ1-6 gives the whole variable domain EADIYQTPRYLVIGTGKKITLECSQTMGHDKMYWYQQDPGMELHLIHYSYGVNSTEKGDLSSESTVSRIRTEHFPLTLESARPSHTSQYLCASSDGTGGHSPLHFGNGTRLTVT.

V and J are TRBV19 and TRBJ2-7; 8 bases align to TRBD1. The V gene's germline CDR1 is LNHDA and CDR2 SQIVND (reference sequence). With 7 bases clipped from V and 5 bases from J, the junction kept 7 bases outside the gene matches. There are 13 residues in the CDR3. The DNA of the CDR3 is TGTGCCAGTACCCCGCCAGGGGGCAACGAGCAGTACTTC. As protein: CASTPPGGNEQYF. Full variable domain (missing parts from reference TRBV19 and TRBJ2-7): DGGITQSPKYLFRKEGQNVTLSCEQNLNHDAMYWYRQDPGQGLRLIYYSQIVNDFQKGDIAEGYSVSREKKESFPLTVTSAQKNPTAFYLCASTPPGGNEQYFGPGTRLTVT.